This T cell receptor (beta chain) was observed in a study of T cells in Graves' hyperthyroidism and ophthalmopathy. Study results and caveats: Most expanded thyroid clonotypes above 0.001 recurred in blood.

Germline CDR1 is MNHEY and CDR2 is SMNVEV (reference sequence). The V and J ends lost 8 bases and 6 bases respectively, with 10 bases between them. CDR3 length equals 12 residues. The sample holds many counts of this clonotype. Antigen specificity is unknown. The investigators amplified TCR beta CDR3 regions from RNA transcripts. Using the HTBI primer set, a first-round RT-PCR was run on the TCR CDR3. MiXCR was run by TCRdb on the multiplex PCR reads, yielding one entry per CDR3 protein. The sample lists roughly 630,000 distinct CDR3 sequences, roughly 14% occurring once. Material: blood. This receptor was obtained from a woman younger than 45 with Graves' hyperthyroidism. The rearrangement links TRBV27 to TRBJ2-2; D uncertain. This CDR3 reads CASWLIPGELFF. The CDR3 DNA reads TGTGCCAGCTGGTTGATTCCCGGGGAGCTGTTTTTT.